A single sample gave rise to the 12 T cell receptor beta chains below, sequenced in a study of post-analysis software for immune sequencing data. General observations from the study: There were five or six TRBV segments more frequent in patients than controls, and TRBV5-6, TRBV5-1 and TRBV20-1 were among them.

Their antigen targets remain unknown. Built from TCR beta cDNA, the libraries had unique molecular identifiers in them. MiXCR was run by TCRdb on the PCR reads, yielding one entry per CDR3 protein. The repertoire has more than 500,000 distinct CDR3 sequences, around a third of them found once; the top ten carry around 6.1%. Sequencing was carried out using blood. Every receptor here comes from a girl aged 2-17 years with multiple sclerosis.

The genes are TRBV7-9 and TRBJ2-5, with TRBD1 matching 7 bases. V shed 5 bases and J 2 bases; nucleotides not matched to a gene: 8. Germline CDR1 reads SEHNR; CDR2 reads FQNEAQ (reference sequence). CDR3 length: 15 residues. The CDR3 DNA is TGTGCCAGCAGCGTTACAGGGGAACCTCAAGAGACCCAGTACTTC. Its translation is CASSVTGEPQETQYF. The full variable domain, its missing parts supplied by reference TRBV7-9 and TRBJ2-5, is DTGVSQNPRHKITKRGQNVTFRCDPISEHNRLYWYRQTLGQGPEFLTYFQNEAQLEKSRLLSDRFSAERPKGSFSTLEIQRTEQGDSAMYLCASSVTGEPQETQYFGPGTRLLVL.

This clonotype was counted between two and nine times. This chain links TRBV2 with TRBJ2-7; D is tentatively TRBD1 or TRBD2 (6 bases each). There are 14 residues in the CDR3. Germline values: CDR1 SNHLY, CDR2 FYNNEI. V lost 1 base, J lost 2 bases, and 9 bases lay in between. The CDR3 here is CASSEVGGPYEQYF. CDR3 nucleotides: TGTGCCAGCAGTGAAGTCGGGGGCCCCTACGAGCAGTACTTC.

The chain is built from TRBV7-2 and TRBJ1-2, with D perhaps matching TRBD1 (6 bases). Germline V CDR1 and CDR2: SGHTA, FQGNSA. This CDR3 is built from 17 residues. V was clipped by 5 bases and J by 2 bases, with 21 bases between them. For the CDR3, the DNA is TGTGCCAGCAGCCTCCAAGGAGCGGGGGCCACCAACTATGGCTACACCTTC. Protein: CASSLQGAGATNYGYTF.

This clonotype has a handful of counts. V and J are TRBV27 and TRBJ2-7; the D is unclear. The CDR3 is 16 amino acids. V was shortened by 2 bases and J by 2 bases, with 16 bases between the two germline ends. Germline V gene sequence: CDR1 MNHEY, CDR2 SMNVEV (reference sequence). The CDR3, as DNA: TGTGCCAGCAGTTTAATGGTGGGTCTCGTCACCTACGAGCAGTACTTC. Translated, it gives CASSLMVGLVTYEQYF.

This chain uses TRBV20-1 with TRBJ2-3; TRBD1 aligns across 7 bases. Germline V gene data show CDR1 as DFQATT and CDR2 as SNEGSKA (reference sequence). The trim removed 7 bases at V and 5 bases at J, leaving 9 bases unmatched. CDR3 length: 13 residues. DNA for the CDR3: TGCAGTGGGAACACAGGGGCCGGAGATACGCAGTATTTT. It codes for CSGNTGAGDTQYF.

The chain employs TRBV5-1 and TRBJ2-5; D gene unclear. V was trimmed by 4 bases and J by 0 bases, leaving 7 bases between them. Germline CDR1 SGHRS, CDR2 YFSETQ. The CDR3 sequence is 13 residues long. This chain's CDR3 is CASSELYQETQYF. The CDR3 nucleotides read TGCGCCAGCAGCGAACTGTACCAAGAGACCCAGTACTTC.

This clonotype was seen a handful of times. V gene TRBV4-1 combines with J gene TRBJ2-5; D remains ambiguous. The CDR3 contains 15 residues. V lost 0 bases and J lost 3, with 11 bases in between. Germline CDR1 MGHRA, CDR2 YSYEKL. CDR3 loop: CASSQDQVSEETQYF. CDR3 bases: TGCGCCAGCAGCCAAGATCAGGTCTCAGAAGAGACCCAGTACTTC.

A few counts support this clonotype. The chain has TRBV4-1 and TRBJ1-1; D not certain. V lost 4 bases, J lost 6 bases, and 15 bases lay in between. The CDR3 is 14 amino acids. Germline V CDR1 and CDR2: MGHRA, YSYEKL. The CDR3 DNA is TGCGCCAGCAGCCCGTCAGTGAGGGCAGCTGAAGCTTTCTTT. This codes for CASSPSVRAAEAFF.

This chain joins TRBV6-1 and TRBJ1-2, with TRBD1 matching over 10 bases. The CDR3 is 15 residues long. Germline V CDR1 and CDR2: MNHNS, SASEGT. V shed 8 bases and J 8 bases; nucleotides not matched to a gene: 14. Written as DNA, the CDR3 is TGTGCCAGCGCCCGGGACAGGGGAGAAACGAGAGGCTACACCTTC. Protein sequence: CASARDRGETRGYTF.

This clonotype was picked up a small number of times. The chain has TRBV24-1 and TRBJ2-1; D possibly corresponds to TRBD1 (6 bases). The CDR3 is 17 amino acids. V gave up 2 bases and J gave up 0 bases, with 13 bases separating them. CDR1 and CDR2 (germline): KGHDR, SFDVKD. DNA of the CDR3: TGTGCCACCAGTGATTCACTAGGGGGAAGCTCCTACAATGAGCAGTTCTTC. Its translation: CATSDSLGGSSYNEQFF.

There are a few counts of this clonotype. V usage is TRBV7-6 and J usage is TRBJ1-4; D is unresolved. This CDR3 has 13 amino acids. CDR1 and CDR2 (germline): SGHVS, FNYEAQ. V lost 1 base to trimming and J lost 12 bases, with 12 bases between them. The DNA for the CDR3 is TGTGCCAGCAGCTTAGGCCCCCAGTGGGAACTGTTTTTT. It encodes CASSLGPQWELFF.

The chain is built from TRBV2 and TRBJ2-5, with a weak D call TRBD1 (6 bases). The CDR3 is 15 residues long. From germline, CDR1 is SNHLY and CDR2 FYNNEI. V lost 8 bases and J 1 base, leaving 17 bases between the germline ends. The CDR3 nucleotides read TGTGCCAGCCCTATGACAGGAGGAGTCCAAGAGACCCAGTACTTC. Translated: CASPMTGGVQETQYF.